This T cell receptor beta chain originates from a study of cytomegalovirus exposure and HLA in healthy donors (dated by TCRdb to 2016 to 2017). Context from the whole study: According to an earlier analysis of several hundred of the donors, roughly 180 million T cells yielded 117 million unique TCR beta sequences and approximately 300 Gb of sequence data. An earlier analysis of 587 of the donors used high-throughput TCR beta sequencing to judge whether each TCR beta V gene segment behaved as functional or pseudogenic. To study patterns of TCR occurrence, a later analysis re-analyzed previously published TCR beta repertoires from 666 donors and added high-resolution HLA genotyping. The study was designed to test whether signatures of past pathogen exposure could be identified by cataloging public T cell receptors. Among some 400 genotyped donors of the cohort, an average of about 240,000 unique TCR beta nucleotide sequences were sequenced per donor, roughly 20% of them non-productive. A later genetic analysis took genome-wide SNP genotypes for about 65% of the 666 donors and used that subset as a discovery cohort. HLA typing covered class I and class II loci at four-digit resolution. Using immunosequencing, the study profiled T cell repertoires from around 670 subjects and related those repertoires to cytomegalovirus serostatus. A handful of DR-DQ haplotypes were handled as single units for association and clustering because linkage in the cohort was strong. About 300 gigabases of sequencing data and some 85 million unique TCR sequences were included in an early release covering around 600 HLA-typed donors. To predict cytomegalovirus infection status, the study brought together high-throughput TCR immunosequencing, statistical association of individual TCRs with disease status, and machine learning. In the later analysis, no new phenotypic data were used to find candidate immune exposures; instead, reliance was placed on TCR beta sequences and their occurrence across donors. Donor age, sex, ethnicity and CMV serostatus were compiled together with the repertoire data. The number of typed donors differed by locus: about 620-640 for A, B, C, DRB1 and DQB1; 500 to 550 for DQA1; over 600 for DPA1; and about 450 for DPB1. The genetic ancestry cluster associated with self-reported Caucasian donors included about 81% of the approximately 410 genotyped donors. A separate validation cohort of roughly 130 different subjects was used in addition to the 666-subject first cohort. Every repertoire in the discovery cohort had been generated on one and the same sequencing platform. What the work shows at the level of the full study, not this receptor alone: In a later analysis, some 17,000 TCR beta sequences were associated with specific HLA alleles at a false discovery rate of 0.05. The study gave a list of 150 to 200 TCR beta chains associated with cytomegalovirus. A later analysis found that HLA-associated TCR beta chains were more clonally expanded and had lower generation probabilities than equally common non-associated chains. A further reported finding was that TCR beta sequences accurately predicted the HLA-A and HLA-B alleles for most subjects in the first cohort. V-gene and J-gene trimming of TCR beta chains was associated with a missense DCLRE1C variant in a later genetic analysis, and the association was replicated in an independent cohort. Most TCR sequences were seen in very few donors, while some public TCRs were found in many individuals. CMV serostatus was the only immune exposure information available for the cohort. According to a later analysis, most CMV-associated TCR beta chains appeared to be HLA-restricted, and the HLA associations seemed to be driven largely by CMV exposure. According to a later genetic analysis, donors in an Asian-associated ancestry cluster had fewer N-insertions in productive TCRs than the approximately 670-donor mean. Approximately 16 rarely observed V segments, including chromosome 9 orphons, were excluded from the earlier analysis of approximately 600 of the donors because counts were too low. The cohort was sequenced for TCR beta chains only, and without alpha or paired-chain data the features that could be detected were limited. Roughly uniform sequencing depth across donors was assumed in presence/absence analyses, although this assumption may not hold. According to a later analysis, parvovirus B19, influenza, CMV and Epstein-Barr virus appeared linked to several top co-occurrence clusters. Broadly in line with IMGT annotations, most TCR beta V segments showed up in productive rearrangements about 87% or about 30% of the time in an earlier analysis of around 550 of the donors. According to the authors, the approach could potentially be generalized to other disease states and immunological phenotypes. According to a later analysis, TCR association rates differed among HLA loci, with DRB1 alleles showing the most associated TCRs and HLA-C alleles showing the fewest. Linkage disequilibrium might explain the correlated functional status among segregating V segments, but an unknown experimental factor could not be excluded. A few of the identified cytomegalovirus-associated TCR beta chains were confirmed in vitro to be specific for cytomegalovirus antigens. A group of highly shared sequence variants was considered likely to be a technical artifact of the sequencing pipeline. The classifier was reported to diagnose cytomegalovirus status with high specificity and sensitivity in both the original cohort and the validation cohort. Because HLA typing was missing for some donors at each locus, association tests included only the typed subset. Strong co-occurrence of HLA alleles, especially DR and DQ, made assigning TCR associations to individual alleles difficult. Because the 87-base-pair reads could not distinguish some IMGT-functional V segments, including TRBV6-2 and TRBV6-3, those segments were excluded.

The library was built by means of the immunoSEQ multiplex PCR assay. The multiplex PCR relied on a mix of 60 forward primers for TCR Vbeta segments and 13 reverse primers for TCR Jbeta segments. Amplification of the CDR3 region of rearranged TCR beta genes was performed with a multiplex PCR assay on genomic DNA. The Illumina HiSeq System was used to sequence the amplified TCR beta libraries as 87-base-pair reads. Under the source paper's analysis protocol: A later analysis counted 65 million to 90 million unique TCR beta chains across the approximately 700 repertoires, and about 10 million of these chains were shared by at least two donors. Raw reads were error-corrected and collapsed into unique sequences by a nearest-neighbor algorithm in which closely related sequences were merged to remove PCR and sequencing errors. V, D and J gene segments were assigned by aligning CDR3 sequences to IMGT reference sequences. Each retained sequence needed at least a six-nucleotide match to both a V gene segment and a J gene segment. A rearrangement was called productive if the CDR3 had no stop codons and remained in frame with V and J, and every other rearrangement was called non-productive. CDR3 was defined by IMGT convention, running from the second conserved V-encoded cysteine to the conserved J-encoded phenylalanine. The earlier analysis of more than 450 of the donors excluded sequences that lacked an unambiguous match to a single V gene segment. An earlier analysis of a few hundred of the donors called V segments functional above 56.7% productive rearrangements and segregating when the between-donor standard deviation exceeded 5%. A statistical classification framework was built for diagnosing cytomegalovirus status from the catalog of TCR beta chain sequences. In a later analysis, V and J genes were assigned by comparing TCR nucleotide sequences against IMGT/GENE-DB human TR gene sequences. A later analysis assigned CDR3 sequences and most-parsimonious VDJ recombination scenarios with the TCRdist pipeline. In a later analysis, each TCR beta chain was defined by its CDR3 amino acid sequence together with its V-gene family, and reads lacking a unique V-gene family were excluded. A later analysis removed roughly 590 highly shared, low-generation-probability nucleotide sequences to deal with suspected cross-contamination and a sequencing artifact. In a later analysis, a clonal expansion index for each public chain was calculated from normalized within-repertoire ranks of inferred template counts. In a later analysis, generation probabilities were computed with a VDJ recombination model fitted to out-of-frame rearrangements, and the resulting probabilities were checked against IGoR. Hypergeometric tests were used in a later analysis to score TCR-TCR, TCR-HLA and TCR-CMV co-occurrence, with a repertoire-size bias correction applied to the TCR pairs. False discovery rates were estimated in a later analysis by permuting HLA or CMV assignments 20 times. In a later analysis, co-occurring TCRs were grouped using DBSCAN, with TCRdist sequence similarity added in when clustering inside HLA-allele-positive subsets. For co-occurrence clustering, repertoires with fewer than 30,000 or more than 120,000 public chains were excluded, along with 4 to 6 repertoires with anomalous nucleotide sharing. Not all clones reach the TCRdb copy of this immuneACCESS table, which keeps in-frame sequences only. Checked studies attribute under half of the gap to unresolved V genes and leave the rest unexplained. The DNA was the basis for D and trimming; V, J and clone size are from that table. The sample table records roughly 100,000 clones; roughly 80% of these occur just once. About 1.5% of the sample lies in the top ten.

With regard to this clone: This receptor's antigen is unknown. Base qualities are not at hand, and no much larger clone is one base apart.

The CDR3 sequence holds 20 residues, the cysteine and valine included. The read is trimmed to its CDR3 DNA, 60 bases read in frame from base 1. V trim: 0 bases; J trim: 4 bases; unmatched bases: 16. CDR1 and CDR2 are read off the germline V gene (reference sequence) as SGHNT and YYREEE. The cohort consisted of more than 650 healthy bone marrow donors. Cohort members were all nominally healthy when sampled, although unrecorded immune exposures were likely present. The donor was CMV seronegative and belonged to the group of 352 seronegative cohort members. Every donor gave a peripheral blood sample, and the peripheral blood mononuclear cells from that sample were used for TCR beta sequencing. Genomic DNA extraction from the blood cell samples was performed with the Qiagen DNeasy Blood Extraction Kit.

Sequencing was done on a sample of PBMCs. The sequence derives from a man aged 50-59 years in good health and CMV-seronegative. The sequence joins TRBV5-4 to TRBJ2-7; TRBD2 agrees with 13 junctional bases. The CDR3 has the sequence CASSLVTSGGGPNPLYEQYV. The DNA sequence follows: TGTGCCAGCAGCTTGGTTACTAGCGGGGGGGGCCCGAATCCACTATACGAGCAGTACGTC.